This TCR beta chain was recorded in a study of T cell therapy after organ transplantation. Findings and limits, study-wide: Nonresponder repertoires showed strong pretherapy expansions, barely changing post-therapy. Post-therapy reconstitution appeared to include transferred and endogenous clonotypes.

Method: immunoSEQ multiplex PCR; TCRdb's copy keeps in-frame clones and lacks some. There are 3,000 to 4,000 clones in the sample; 69% occur only once, and about 35% lies in the top ten. The time point here: 20-29 weeks after completion of therapy. V was cut by 2 bases and J by 0 bases, with 10 bases left in between. This CDR3 is 15 amino acids long. From germline, CDR1 is KGHSH and CDR2 LQKENI. As concerns this clone: Its cognate antigen is unknown.

The receptor comes from a human patient who had received a solid organ transplant and had CMV disease. The graft donor may account for some of the T cells. The chain combines TRBV18 with TRBJ1-1; D remains ambiguous. The starting material was CD8+ T cells from blood, obtained after autologous CMV-specific T cell therapy. The CDR3 region is CASSPDPRMNTEAFF. The CDR3 DNA is TGTGCCAGCTCACCAGACCCAAGGATGAACACTGAAGCTTTCTTT.